Each of the 31 T cell receptor beta chains below was sequenced from the same sample in a study of blood T cell repertoires in COVID-19. TCRdb's table, derived via immunoSEQ multiplex PCR, lists solely in-frame clones and lacks some. The sample includes roughly 220,000 clones, roughly 80% seen only once; the top ten take 15% to 20%. The sequenced sample was peripheral blood. The receptors were gathered from a man younger than 40 with active or convalescent COVID-19.

The rearrangement links TRBV6-6 to TRBJ2-1; D might be TRBD2 (5 bases). Germline CDR1 MNHNY, CDR2 SVGAGI (reference sequence). Trimming took off 7 bases at V and 9 bases at J, with 16 bases between the two ends. This CDR3 is 13 amino acids long. The CDR3 protein is CASIPDPTTEQFF. DNA for the CDR3: TGTGCCAGCATTCCCGACCCGACTACTGAGCAGTTCTTC.

CDR3 in DNA: TGTGCCAGCAGTTCTCATCAGCGCCGCACAGATACGCAGTATTTT. Translation: CASSSHQRRTDTQYF. The chain uses TRBV6-5 and TRBJ2-3; D gene unclear. The CDR3 has 15 amino acids. Looked up from germline, CDR1 is MNHEY and CDR2 is SVGAGI. V dropped 4 bases and J dropped 1 base, with 12 bases sitting between them.

A single count supports this clone. The chain carries TRBV7-6 and TRBJ1-2; 7 nucleotides agree with TRBD1. V lost 0 bases and J lost 4; bases outside the gene matches: 5. The germline CDR1 and CDR2 sequences are SGHVS and FNYEAQ. The CDR3 covers 15 residues. DNA of the CDR3: TGTGCCAGCAGCTTAGCGGTGTCAGGGGGCTATGGCTACACCTTC. Its translation is CASSLAVSGGYGYTF.

The chain joins TRBV15 to TRBJ1-6, with D possibly TRBD1 on 5 matching bases. The CDR3 is 14 residues long. In germline, CDR1 is LNHNV, CDR2 YYDKDF (reference sequence). The germline V and J ends were trimmed by 7 bases and 6 bases, with 13 bases remaining between them. CDR3 in amino acids: CATTRMGGNSPLHF. CDR3 in DNA: TGTGCCACCACCCGAATGGGGGGTAATTCACCCCTCCACTTT.

V is TRBV7-7 and J is TRBJ2-1; 10 nucleotides align to TRBD1. This CDR3 region has 15 residues. Germline V lookup: CDR1 SSHAT, CDR2 FNYEAQ (reference sequence). The V and J ends lost 4 bases and 6 bases, in that order; junction bases with no gene match: 6. The CDR3 DNA reads as TGTGCCAGCAGCTCACGCCGGGACAGGGGCAATGAGCAGTTCTTC. It codes for CASSSRRDRGNEQFF.

There are a few counts of this clone. The chain links TRBV10-1 to TRBJ2-5, with 7 bases lining up with TRBD1. This CDR3 is 14 amino acids long. Germline V gene sequence: CDR1 WNHNN, CDR2 SYGVQD (reference sequence). J was trimmed by 6 bases and V by 6 bases; bases with no gene match: 10. CDR3 coding DNA: TGCGCCAGCAGCGAGACAGGGAGCCACAAGACCCAGTACTTC. As protein: CASSETGSHKTQYF.

The rearrangement joins TRBV5-4 to TRBJ2-6; D is undetermined. V was clipped by 0 bases and J by 0 bases, with 7 bases between them. The CDR3 is 16 amino acids. CDR1 is SGHNT, CDR2 YYREEE, per germline (reference sequence). The CDR3, as DNA: TGTGCCAGCAGCTTGGTTTCCAGCTCTGGGGCCAACGTCCTGACTTTC. Translating it yields CASSLVSSSGANVLTF. Filled out from reference TRBV5-4 and TRBJ2-6, the complete variable domain reads ETGVTQSPTHLIKTRGQQVTLRCSSQSGHNTVSWYQQALGQGPQFIFQYYREEENGRGNFPPRFSGLQFPNYSSELNVNALELDDSALYLCASSLVSSSGANVLTFGAGSRLTVL.

The sample holds many counts of this clone. The chain couples TRBV30 to TRBJ2-7; TRBD2 aligns across 9 bases. Germline loops: CDR1 GTSNPN, CDR2 SVGIG (reference sequence). This CDR3 comprises 17 residues. With 1 base clipped from V and 2 bases from J, the junction kept 12 bases outside the gene matches. The CDR3 here is CAWSAPPRLAVTYEQYF. In nucleotides, the CDR3 is TGTGCCTGGAGTGCGCCTCCGCGACTAGCGGTCACCTACGAGCAGTACTTC.

The chain joins TRBV3-1 (or the pseudogene TRBV3-2) to TRBJ2-7, with D possibly matching TRBD2 (6 bases). The CDR3 length is 13 residues. Deletions cut 8 bases from V and 2 bases from J, with 13 bases between. The germline gives CDR1 LGHDT, CDR2 YNNKEL (reference sequence). The CDR3 region is CASGGILPYEQYF. The CDR3 coding sequence is TGTGCCAGCGGAGGGATCCTCCCCTACGAGCAGTACTTC.

This clone was picked up one time. The gene calls are TRBV27 and TRBJ2-7; 12 nucleotides line up with TRBD1. This CDR3 spans 15 amino acids. Losses at the gene ends were 8 bases for V and 7 bases for J; bases not matched to a gene: 12. Germline V lookup: CDR1 MNHEY, CDR2 SMNVEV (reference sequence). Written as DNA, the CDR3 is TGTGCCAGCCGACGATTGGGACAGGGGGCGCGAGAGCAGTACTTC. Protein product: CASRRLGQGAREQYF.

This chain joins TRBV28 and TRBJ2-7; D not certain. The germline V and J ends were trimmed by 8 bases and 4 bases, with 9 bases remaining between them. The germline CDR1 and CDR2 sequences are MDHEN and SYDVKM. This CDR3 region has 11 residues. The CDR3 loop reads CASSETYEQYF. The CDR3 nucleotides are TGTGCCAGCTCCGAGACTTACGAGCAGTACTTC.

The genes are TRBV18 and TRBJ2-1; the D is unclear. The ends were cut back, 0 bases at V and 6 bases at J, with 9 bases in the middle. This CDR3 contains 14 residues. The V gene's germline CDR1 is KGHSH and CDR2 LQKENI. The CDR3 sequence is CASSPPLPSNEQFF. CDR3 bases: TGTGCCAGCTCACCACCGCTACCTTCCAATGAGCAGTTCTTC.

The V and J genes are TRBV5-6 and TRBJ2-6; D call uncertain. There are 9 residues in the CDR3. CDR1 is SGHDT, CDR2 YYEEEE, per germline. The CDR3 DNA sequence: TGTGCGATACTCAACGTCCTGACTTTC. It encodes CAILNVLTF.

This chain uses TRBV2 with TRBJ1-5; 10 bases map to TRBD1. Trimming took 11 bases from V and 2 from J; bases not matched to a gene: 18. The length of the CDR3 is 18 residues. Germline V CDR1 and CDR2: SNHLY, FYNNEI. The CDR3, as DNA: TGTGCCTCCAAGGAGGGACAGGGGAGGCGTGGGGGCAATCAGCCCCAGCATTTT. Translated: CASKEGQGRRGGNQPQHF.

This chain links TRBV9 with TRBJ2-1, with a tentative D call TRBD1 (5 bases). This CDR3 spans 14 amino acids. The ends were cut back, 2 bases at V and 8 bases at J, with 14 bases in the middle. Germline V gene sequence: CDR1 SGDLS, CDR2 YYNGEE. This CDR3 is CASSVDRWGDEQFF. The CDR3 DNA reads TGTGCCAGCAGCGTGGACCGCTGGGGCGATGAGCAGTTCTTC.

This clone was counted between two and nine times. V and J are TRBV15 and TRBJ2-7, with 7 nucleotides matching TRBD1. Germline values: CDR1 LNHNV, CDR2 YYDKDF (reference sequence). V lost 3 bases and J lost 1; bases outside the gene matches: 3. The CDR3 is 14 residues long. CDR3 in amino acids: CATSRGQLSYEQYF. The CDR3 DNA reads as TGTGCCACCAGCAGGGGACAGTTGTCCTACGAGCAGTACTTC. Full variable domain (rest looked up from reference TRBV15 and TRBJ2-7): DAMVIQNPRYQVTQFGKPVTLSCSQTLNHNVMYWYQQKSSQAPKLLFHYYDKDFNNEADTPDNFQSRRPNTSFCFLDIRSPGLGDTAMYLCATSRGQLSYEQYFGPGTRLTVT.

In its sample, this clone was seen a few times. This chain joins TRBV7-6 and TRBJ1-5; D is unclear. CDR3 length: 13 amino acids. The germline V gene has CDR1 SGHVS and CDR2 FNYEAQ. Trimming pared 1 base from V and 5 bases from J, leaving 6 bases between. CDR3 amino acids: CASSLGEYQPQHF. CDR3 nucleotides: TGTGCCAGCAGCTTAGGGGAGTATCAGCCCCAGCATTTT.

This sequence joins TRBV27 and TRBJ2-7, with TRBD2 matching over 10 bases. Per germline, CDR1 MNHEY and CDR2 SMNVEV (reference sequence). The V gene end was trimmed by 4 bases and the J gene end by 2 bases; junction bases not matched to a gene: 8. The CDR3 totals 16 residues. CDR3 sequence reads: CASSSLGTSDTYEQYF. The CDR3 bases are TGTGCCAGCAGTTCGCTCGGGACTAGCGACACCTACGAGCAGTACTTC.

This clone has more than one count but fewer than ten. The chain links TRBV28 to TRBJ2-1; tentative D call: TRBD1 (5 bases). Deletions cut 4 bases from V and 0 bases from J, with 13 bases between. CDR1 MDHEN and CDR2 SYDVKM come from the germline V gene. This CDR3 has 16 amino acids. The CDR3 here is CASSSPQGGSYNEQFF. CDR3 nucleotide sequence: TGTGCCAGCAGTTCCCCCCAGGGCGGCTCCTACAATGAGCAGTTCTTC.

The rearrangement uses TRBV28 and TRBJ2-2, with 8 positions matching TRBD2. V dropped 3 bases and J dropped 7; count of bases not matched to a gene: 13. The CDR3 totals 17 residues. Germline V lookup: CDR1 MDHEN, CDR2 SYDVKM. The CDR3 DNA reads as TGTGCCAGCAGTTTCGGCGGTCGGGGGGGCCGGGGCGGGGAGCTGTTTTTT. Translation: CASSFGGRGGRGGELFF.

This chain links TRBV7-3 with TRBJ1-2; D perhaps matches TRBD1 (5 bases). Per the germline V gene, CDR1 is SGHTA and CDR2 is FQGTGA. The CDR3 sequence is 13 residues long. The V end lost 2 bases, the J end lost 7 bases, and 11 bases lay between the germline ends. The CDR3 DNA is TGTGCCAGCAGCTTATTCGCAGGGTCTGGCTACACCTTC. It yields the protein CASSLFAGSGYTF.

In regard to this clone: A junction boundary mismatches the germline segment, possibly from a read error. The V and J genes are TRBV20-1 and TRBJ1-2; D is uncertain. CDR1 and CDR2 from the germline V gene are DFQATT and SNEGSKA (reference sequence). The CDR3 extends over 9 amino acids. As DNA, the CDR3 is TGCAGTGCTACCCGACTTTATTTGTTC. Translated, it gives CSATRLYLF.

The chain uses TRBV7-2 and TRBJ1-3, with unresolved D. The germline CDR1 and CDR2 sequences are SGHTA and FQGNSA. The CDR3 sequence is 15 residues long. V was cut by 0 bases and J by 2 bases, with 8 bases left in between. The CDR3 region has the DNA TGTGCCAGCAGCTTAGCTGGCCAGGCTGGAAACACCATATATTTT. This gives the protein CASSLAGQAGNTIYF. Supplemented by reference TRBV7-2 and TRBJ1-3, the full variable domain reads GAGVSQSPSNKVTEKGKDVELRCDPISGHTALYWYRQSLGQGLEFLIYFQGNSAPDKSGLPSDRFSAERTGGSVSTLTIQRTQQEDSAVYLCASSLAGQAGNTIYFGEGSWLTVV.

The chain is built from TRBV7-2 and TRBJ1-5, with unresolved D. V was clipped by 5 bases and J by 8 bases, with 13 bases between them. Per the germline V gene, CDR1 is SGHTA and CDR2 is FQGNSA. The CDR3 is made up of 13 amino acids. Here the CDR3 DNA reads TGTGCCAGCAGCGTCAGGAGGGTAGAGCCCCAGCATTTT. Its protein is CASSVRRVEPQHF.

The rearrangement uses TRBV3-1 (or the pseudogene TRBV3-2) and TRBJ1-6; 7 positions match TRBD1. Losses at the gene ends were 6 bases for V and 0 bases for J; bases not matched to a gene: 11. CDR3 length equals 18 residues. In germline, CDR1 is LGHDT, CDR2 YNNKEL (reference sequence). The CDR3: CASSRTPGGSSYNSPLHF. The DNA of the CDR3 is TGTGCCAGCAGTCGAACTCCAGGGGGAAGCTCCTATAATTCACCCCTCCACTTT.

The chain joins TRBV29-1 to TRBJ1-1; possible D gene TRBD1, 6 bases. CDR3 length: 12 residues. Between the trimmed V and J ends, which lost 5 bases and 2 bases, there was a span of 9 bases. Germline V gene lookup returns CDR1 SQVTM and CDR2 ANQGSEA. The CDR3 DNA reads as TGCAGCGTTCCAGGGGCAAACACTGAAGCTTTCTTT. This sequence encodes CSVPGANTEAFF.

The chain couples TRBV9 to TRBJ1-1, with a possible D match to TRBD1 (6 bases). Trimming took off 0 bases at V and 6 bases at J, with 15 bases between the two ends. The CDR3 contains 15 residues. The V gene's germline CDR1 is SGDLS and CDR2 YYNGEE. The CDR3: CASSVVMGAGAEAFF. The CDR3 DNA follows: TGTGCCAGCAGCGTAGTCATGGGGGCGGGCGCTGAAGCTTTCTTT.

The rearrangement uses TRBV30 and TRBJ2-3, with 9 bases matching TRBD2. This CDR3 contains 19 residues. V lost 0 bases to trimming and J lost 11 bases; unmatched junction nucleotides: 24. Germline CDR1 reads GTSNPN; CDR2 reads SVGIG (reference sequence). The DNA for the CDR3 is TGTGCCTGGAGTGTCTCGGATCTAGCGATAGCGGGAGTCCCTACGGGGCAGTATTTT. Protein: CAWSVSDLAIAGVPTGQYF. Variable domain in full (rest from reference TRBV30 and TRBJ2-3): SQTIHQWPATLVQPVGSPLSLECTVEGTSNPNLYWYRQAAGRGLQLLFYSVGIGQISSEVPQNLSASRPQDRQFILSSKKLLLSDSGFYLCAWSVSDLAIAGVPTGQYFGPGTRLTVL.

V gene TRBV7-2 combines with J gene TRBJ2-7; TRBD1 might be the D (6 bases). The V gene's germline CDR1 is SGHTA and CDR2 FQGNSA. V lost 6 bases and J lost 1, with 13 bases in between. The CDR3 is 14 amino acids. CDR3 in amino acids: CASRVTGRSYEQYF. Here the CDR3 DNA reads TGTGCCAGCAGGGTGACAGGCCGTTCCTACGAGCAGTACTTC.

The sample holds one count of this clone. V and J are TRBV3-1 (or the pseudogene TRBV3-2) and TRBJ2-1; 10 bases match TRBD2. The V gene's germline CDR1 is LGHDT and CDR2 YNNKEL (reference sequence). This CDR3 is built from 15 residues. V shed 0 bases, J shed 15 bases, and the junction held 11 bases outside the gene matches. CDR3 protein: CASSQDGKAGGPRFF. CDR3 sequence (DNA): TGTGCCAGCAGCCAAGATGGCAAAGCGGGGGGGCCGCGGTTCTTC.

This chain links TRBV5-6 with TRBJ2-3, with D hard to call. V was cut by 1 base and J by 2 bases, with 11 bases left in between. CDR3 length: 15 amino acids. Germline CDR1 is SGHDT and CDR2 is YYEEEE. The CDR3: CASSLSLRFTDTQYF. The CDR3 DNA is TGTGCCAGCAGCTTGAGCCTCCGATTCACAGATACGCAGTATTTT.